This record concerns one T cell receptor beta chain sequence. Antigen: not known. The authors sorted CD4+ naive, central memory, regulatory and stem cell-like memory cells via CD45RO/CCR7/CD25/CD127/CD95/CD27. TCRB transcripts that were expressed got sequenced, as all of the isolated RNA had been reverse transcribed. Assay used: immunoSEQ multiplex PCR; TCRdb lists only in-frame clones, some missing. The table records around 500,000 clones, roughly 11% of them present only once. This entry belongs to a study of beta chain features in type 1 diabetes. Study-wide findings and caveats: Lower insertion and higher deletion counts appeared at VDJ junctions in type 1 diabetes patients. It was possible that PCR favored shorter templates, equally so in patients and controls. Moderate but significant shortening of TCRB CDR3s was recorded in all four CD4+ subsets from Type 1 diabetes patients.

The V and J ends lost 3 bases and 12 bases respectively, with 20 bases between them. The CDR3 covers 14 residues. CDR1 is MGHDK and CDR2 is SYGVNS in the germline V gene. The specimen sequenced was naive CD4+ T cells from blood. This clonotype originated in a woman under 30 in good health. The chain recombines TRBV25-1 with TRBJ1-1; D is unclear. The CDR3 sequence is CASSDPVAGRRSFF. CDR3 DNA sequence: TGTGCCAGCAGTGACCCCGTCGCAGGTCGAAGGTCTTTCTTT. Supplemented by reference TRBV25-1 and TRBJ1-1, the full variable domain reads EADIYQTPRYLVIGTGKKITLECSQTMGHDKMYWYQQDPGMELHLIHYSYGVNSTEKGDLSSESTVSRIRTEHFPLTLESARPSHTSQYLCASSDPVAGRRSFFGQGTRLTVV.